The clone carrying this TCR beta chain was observed a handful of times. TCRdb itself ran the RT-PCR reads through MiXCR, one entry per CDR3 protein. The sample has about 680,000 distinct CDR3 sequences; 11% to 15% are singletons. V was shortened by 6 bases and J by 10 bases, with 18 bases between the two germline ends. The CDR3 spans 12 residues. The V gene's germline CDR1 is DFQATT and CDR2 SNEGSKA (reference sequence). The J gene is TRBJ1-1, the V gene TRBV20-1; unclear D gene. The receptor's source is a female donor in good health, serving as a healthy control. The sequencing sample was made of memory CD4+ T cells from blood. The CDR3 is CSALSGGFVAFF. CDR3 nucleotide sequence: TGCAGTGCCCTTTCCGGCGGGTTTGTAGCTTTCTTT.